This T cell receptor beta chain was profiled in a study of CDR3 diversity in severe acne. TCRdb reanalysed the PCR reads using MiXCR and keeps one entry per CDR3 protein. The profile covers under 100,000 distinct CDR3 sequences, with approximately 52% appearing a single time and about 9.5% taken by the ten largest. The CDR3 is 16 amino acids. CDR1 is WSHSY and CDR2 is SAAADI in the germline V gene. As regards this clonotype: A read error may account for a junction end that differs from germline.

The receptor was isolated from a male donor in good health, serving as a control. The specimen was blood. The V gene is TRBV10-2, the J gene TRBJ1-5; 7 nucleotides align to TRBD1. The CDR3 nucleotides read TGTGCCAGCAGGCCCCAACAGGGGCGAGGCAATCAGCCCCAGCATTTT. It is translated as CASRPQQGRGNQPQHF.